This entry concerns a single TCR beta chain. Its antigen is undetermined. Germline V gene lookup returns CDR1 LNHDA and CDR2 SQIVND (reference sequence). This CDR3 has 18 amino acids. Trimming removed 5 bases from V and 5 bases from J, with 22 bases in between. This table comes from immunoSEQ multiplex PCR, and its TCRdb copy is limited to in-frame clones, with some not included. The sample includes about 590,000 clones, around 95% of them seen just once. The data stem from a study of shared clonotypes between healthy human individuals. Study at large: Researchers assigned three CD4 naive, three CD4 memory, two CD8 naive and one CD8 memory plate to each donor. The study's findings and limits: The expectation was that sequencing depth would affect clonotype sharing among donors. Across subsets, estimated richness was generally greater for naive than for memory populations.

CD45RO-negative, CCR7-positively selected cells formed the naive CD8 fraction, excluding terminally differentiated effector memory CD45RA+ cells. This sequence originates from a young woman in good health. The sequencing input was naive CD8+ T cells sorted from blood. This rearrangement joins TRBV19 to TRBJ2-6, with D uncertain. CDR3: CASSFSTTSQSRANVLTF. CDR3 coding DNA: TGTGCCAGTAGTTTCTCGACGACATCACAAAGTCGGGCCAACGTCCTGACTTTC.